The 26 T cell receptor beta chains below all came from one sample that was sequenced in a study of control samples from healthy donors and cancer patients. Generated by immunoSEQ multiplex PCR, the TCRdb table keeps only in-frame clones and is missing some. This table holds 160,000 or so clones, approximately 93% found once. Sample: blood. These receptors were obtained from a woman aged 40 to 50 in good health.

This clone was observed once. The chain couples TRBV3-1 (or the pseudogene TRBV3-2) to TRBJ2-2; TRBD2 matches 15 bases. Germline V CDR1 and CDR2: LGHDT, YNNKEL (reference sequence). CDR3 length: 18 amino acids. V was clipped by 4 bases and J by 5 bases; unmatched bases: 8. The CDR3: CASSLGLAGGVGTGELFF. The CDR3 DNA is TGTGCCAGCAGCCTGGGACTAGCGGGAGGCGTCGGAACCGGGGAGCTGTTTTTT.

The CDR3 region has the DNA TGTGCCAGTAGTATATCTAGGAATAGGCATGGCTACACCTTC. The encoded protein is CASSISRNRHGYTF. This chain joins TRBV19 and TRBJ1-2; D uncertain. The germline V gene has CDR1 LNHDA and CDR2 SQIVND (reference sequence). The CDR3 covers 14 residues. Trimming took off 2 bases at V and 6 bases at J, with 13 bases between the two ends.

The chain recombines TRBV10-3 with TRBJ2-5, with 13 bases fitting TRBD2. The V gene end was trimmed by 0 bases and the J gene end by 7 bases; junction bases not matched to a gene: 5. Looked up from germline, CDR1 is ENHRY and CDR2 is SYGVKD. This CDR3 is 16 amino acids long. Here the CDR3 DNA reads TGTGCCATCAGTGAGTCCAGGACTAGCGGGGGCGGGACCCAGTACTTC. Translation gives CAISESRTSGGGTQYF.

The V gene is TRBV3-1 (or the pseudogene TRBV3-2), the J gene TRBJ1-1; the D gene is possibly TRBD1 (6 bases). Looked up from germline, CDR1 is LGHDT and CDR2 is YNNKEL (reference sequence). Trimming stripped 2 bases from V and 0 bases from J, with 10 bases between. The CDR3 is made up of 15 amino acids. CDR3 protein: CASSQSPGVNTEAFF. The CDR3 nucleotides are TGTGCCAGCAGCCAATCGCCAGGGGTGAACACTGAAGCTTTCTTT.

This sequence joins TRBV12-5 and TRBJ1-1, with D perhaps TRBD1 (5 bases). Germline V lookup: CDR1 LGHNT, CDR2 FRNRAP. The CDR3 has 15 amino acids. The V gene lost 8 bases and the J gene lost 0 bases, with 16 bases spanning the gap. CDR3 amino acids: CASSGRTMMNTEAFF. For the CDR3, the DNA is TGTGCTAGTTCAGGGCGAACTATGATGAACACTGAAGCTTTCTTT.

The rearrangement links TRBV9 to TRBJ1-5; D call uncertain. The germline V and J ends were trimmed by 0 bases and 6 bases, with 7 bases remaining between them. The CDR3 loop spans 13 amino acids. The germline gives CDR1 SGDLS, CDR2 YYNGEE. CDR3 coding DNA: TGTGCCAGCAGCGTAGCGGTTGGTCAGCCCCAGCATTTT. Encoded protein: CASSVAVGQPQHF.

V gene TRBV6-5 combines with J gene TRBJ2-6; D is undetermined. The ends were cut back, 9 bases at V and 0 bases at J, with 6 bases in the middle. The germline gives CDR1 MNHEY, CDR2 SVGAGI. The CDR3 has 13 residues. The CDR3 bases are TGTGCCAGTACCATCTCTGGGGCCAACGTCCTGACTTTC. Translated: CASTISGANVLTF.

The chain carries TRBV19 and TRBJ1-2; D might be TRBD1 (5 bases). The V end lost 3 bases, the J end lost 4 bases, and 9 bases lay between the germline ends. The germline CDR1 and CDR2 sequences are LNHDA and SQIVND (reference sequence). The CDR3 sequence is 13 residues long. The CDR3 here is CASSIDGTYGYTF. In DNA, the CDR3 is TGTGCCAGTAGTATCGATGGGACCTATGGCTACACCTTC.

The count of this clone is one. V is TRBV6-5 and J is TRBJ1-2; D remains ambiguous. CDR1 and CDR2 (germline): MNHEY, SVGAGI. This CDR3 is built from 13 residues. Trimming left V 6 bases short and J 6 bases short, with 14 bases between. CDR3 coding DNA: TGTGCCAGCAGGGTTGGAGCGAGGAATGGCTACACCTTC. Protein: CASRVGARNGYTF.

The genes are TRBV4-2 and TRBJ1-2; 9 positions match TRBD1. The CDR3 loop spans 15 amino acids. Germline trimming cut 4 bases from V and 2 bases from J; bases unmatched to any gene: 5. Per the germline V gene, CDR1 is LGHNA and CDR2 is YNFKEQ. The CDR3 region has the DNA TGTGCCAGCAGCCCTGGGGACAGGGAAAACTATGGCTACACCTTC. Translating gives CASSPGDRENYGYTF.

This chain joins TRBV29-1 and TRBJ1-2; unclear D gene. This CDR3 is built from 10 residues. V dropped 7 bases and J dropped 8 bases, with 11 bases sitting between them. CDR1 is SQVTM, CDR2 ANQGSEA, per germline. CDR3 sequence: CSASERGYTF. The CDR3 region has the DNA TGCAGCGCAAGTGAGAGAGGCTACACCTTC.

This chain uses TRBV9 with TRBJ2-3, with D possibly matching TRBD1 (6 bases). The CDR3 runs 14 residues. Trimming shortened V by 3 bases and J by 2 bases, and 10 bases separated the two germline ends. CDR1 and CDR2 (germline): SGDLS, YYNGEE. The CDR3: CASSDRDTTDTQYF. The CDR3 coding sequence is TGTGCCAGCAGCGACCGGGACACCACAGATACGCAGTATTTT. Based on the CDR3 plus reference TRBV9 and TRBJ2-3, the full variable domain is DSGVTQTPKHLITATGQRVTLRCSPRSGDLSVYWYQQSLDQGLQFLIQYYNGEERAKGNILERFSAQQFPDLHSELNLSSLELGDSALYFCASSDRDTTDTQYFGPGTRLTVL.

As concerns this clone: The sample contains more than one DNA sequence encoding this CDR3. The CDR3 DNA follows: TGCGCCAGCAGCCAGGGACTAGCTGGGGAGACCCAGTACTTC. Protein sequence: CASSQGLAGETQYF. The V gene is TRBV4-3, the J gene TRBJ2-5; 9 bases agree with TRBD2. The ends lost 3 bases at V and 5 bases at J; junction bases unmatched: 4. CDR1 LGHNA and CDR2 YSLEER come from the germline V gene. CDR3 length: 14 residues.

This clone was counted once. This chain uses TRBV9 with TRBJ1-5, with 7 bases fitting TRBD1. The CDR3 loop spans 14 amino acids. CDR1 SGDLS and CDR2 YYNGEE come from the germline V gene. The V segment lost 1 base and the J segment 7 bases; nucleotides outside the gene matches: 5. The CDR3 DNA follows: TGTGCCAGCAGCGTAACCCCACAGGGGCAGCCCCAGCATTTT. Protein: CASSVTPQGQPQHF.

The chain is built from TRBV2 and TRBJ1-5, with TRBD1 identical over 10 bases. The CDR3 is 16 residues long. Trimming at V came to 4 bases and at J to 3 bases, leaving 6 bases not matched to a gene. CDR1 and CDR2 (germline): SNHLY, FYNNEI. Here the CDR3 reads CASSVTGTGVNQPQHF. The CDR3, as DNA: TGTGCCAGCAGTGTAACCGGGACAGGGGTCAATCAGCCCCAGCATTTT.

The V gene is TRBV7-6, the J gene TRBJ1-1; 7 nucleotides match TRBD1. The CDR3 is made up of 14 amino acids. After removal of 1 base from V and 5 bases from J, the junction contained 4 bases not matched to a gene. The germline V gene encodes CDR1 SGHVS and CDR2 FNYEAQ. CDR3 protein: CASSLGPRGTEAFF. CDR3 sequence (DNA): TGTGCCAGCAGCTTAGGCCCCAGGGGGACTGAAGCTTTCTTT. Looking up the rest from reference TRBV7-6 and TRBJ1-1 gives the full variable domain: GAGVSQSPRYKVTKRGQDVALRCDPISGHVSLYWYRQALGQGPEFLTYFNYEAQQDKSGLPNDRFSAERPEGSISTLTIQRTEQRDSAMYRCASSLGPRGTEAFFGQGTRLTVV.

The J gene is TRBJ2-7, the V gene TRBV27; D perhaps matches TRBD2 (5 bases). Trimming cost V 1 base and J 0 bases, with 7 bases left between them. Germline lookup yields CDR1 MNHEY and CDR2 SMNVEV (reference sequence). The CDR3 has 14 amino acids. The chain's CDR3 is CASSLFRDSYEQYF. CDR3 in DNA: TGTGCCAGCAGTTTATTTCGGGACTCCTACGAGCAGTACTTC.

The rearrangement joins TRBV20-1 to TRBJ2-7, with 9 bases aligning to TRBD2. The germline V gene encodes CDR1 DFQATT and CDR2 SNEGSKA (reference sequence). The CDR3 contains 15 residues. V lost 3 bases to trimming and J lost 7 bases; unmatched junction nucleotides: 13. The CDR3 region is CSASPRRGGHFEQYF. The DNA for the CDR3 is TGCAGTGCTAGTCCCCGGCGGGGGGGCCATTTTGAGCAGTACTTC.

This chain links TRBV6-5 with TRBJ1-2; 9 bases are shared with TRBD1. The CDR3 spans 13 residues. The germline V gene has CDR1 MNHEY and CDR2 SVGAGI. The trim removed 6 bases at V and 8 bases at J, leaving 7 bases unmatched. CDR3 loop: CASRPGQGEGYTF. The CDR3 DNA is TGTGCCAGCAGGCCGGGACAGGGAGAGGGCTACACCTTC.

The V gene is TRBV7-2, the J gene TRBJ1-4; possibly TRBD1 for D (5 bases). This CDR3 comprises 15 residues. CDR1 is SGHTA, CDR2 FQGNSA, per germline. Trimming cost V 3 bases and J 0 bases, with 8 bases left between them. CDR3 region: CASSFVGATNEKLFF. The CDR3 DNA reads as TGTGCCAGCAGCTTCGTGGGGGCAACTAATGAAAAACTGTTTTTT.

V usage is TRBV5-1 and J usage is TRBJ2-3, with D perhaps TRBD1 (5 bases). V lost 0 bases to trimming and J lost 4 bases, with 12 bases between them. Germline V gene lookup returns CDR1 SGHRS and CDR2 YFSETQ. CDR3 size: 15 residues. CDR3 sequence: CASSLEGRASDTQYF. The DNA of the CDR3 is TGCGCCAGCAGCTTGGAGGGCAGGGCGTCAGATACGCAGTATTTT.

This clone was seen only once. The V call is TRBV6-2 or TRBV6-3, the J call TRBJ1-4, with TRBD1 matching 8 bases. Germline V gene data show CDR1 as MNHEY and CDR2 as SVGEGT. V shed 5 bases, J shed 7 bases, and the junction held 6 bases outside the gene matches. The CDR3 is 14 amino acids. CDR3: CASSDRGRGEKLFF. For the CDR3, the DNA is TGTGCCAGCAGTGACAGGGGTAGGGGTGAAAAACTGTTTTTT.

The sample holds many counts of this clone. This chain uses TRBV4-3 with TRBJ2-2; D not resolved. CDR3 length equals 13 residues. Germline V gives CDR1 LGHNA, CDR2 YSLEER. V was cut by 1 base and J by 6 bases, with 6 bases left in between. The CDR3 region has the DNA TGCGCCAGCAGCCAAGGGGATTCCGGGGAGCTGTTTTTT. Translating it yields CASSQGDSGELFF.

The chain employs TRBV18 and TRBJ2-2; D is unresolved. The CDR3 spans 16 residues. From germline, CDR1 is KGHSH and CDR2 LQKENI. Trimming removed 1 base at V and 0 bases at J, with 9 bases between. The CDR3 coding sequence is TGTGCCAGCTCACCACGGGCGTTTGCGAACACCGGGGAGCTGTTTTTT. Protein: CASSPRAFANTGELFF.

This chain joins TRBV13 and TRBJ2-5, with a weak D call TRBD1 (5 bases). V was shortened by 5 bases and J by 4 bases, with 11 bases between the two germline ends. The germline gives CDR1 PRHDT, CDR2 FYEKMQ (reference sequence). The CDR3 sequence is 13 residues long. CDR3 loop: CASSPTRGETQYF. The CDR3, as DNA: TGTGCCAGCAGCCCCACAAGGGGAGAGACCCAGTACTTC.

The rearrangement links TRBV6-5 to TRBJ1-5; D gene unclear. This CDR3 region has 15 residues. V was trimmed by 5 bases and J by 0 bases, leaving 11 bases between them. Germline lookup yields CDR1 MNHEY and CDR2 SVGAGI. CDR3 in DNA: TGTGCCAGCAGTAACTGGGGATATAGCAATCAGCCCCAGCATTTT. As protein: CASSNWGYSNQPQHF.